Listed below are T cell receptor beta chains from one sample, sequenced in a study of Ad26.COV2.S vaccination and SARS-CoV-2 variants. Profiling relied on immunoSEQ multiplex PCR, and the TCRdb table lists in-frame clones only, not all of them. Of about 420,000 clones in the sample, 85% to 90% are singletons; the top ten hold about 4%. Source: peripheral blood, taken in a trial of Ad26.COV2.S vaccine versus placebo. These TCRs come from a person aged 18-60 years who received the Ad26.COV2.S COVID-19 vaccine or a placebo. Each CDR3 is given with its conserved first and last residue. Fields, in order: V gene, J gene, D gene, clone size, CDR3 protein, CDR3 DNA. A D gene is named only where the DNA matches it firmly. Rows give clone size only sometimes, using once, few, many, or a class for an expanded clone.

v_call: TRBV19
j_call: TRBJ1-1
d_call: -
clone_size: -
cdr3_aa: CASSPRGAGTEAFF
cdr3_nt: TGTGCCAGTAGCCCCCGAGGGGCAGGTACTGAAGCTTTCTTT

v_call: TRBV5-4
j_call: TRBJ2-1
d_call: TRBD2
clone_size: -
cdr3_aa: CASSLGWASGNNEQFF
cdr3_nt: TGTGCCAGCAGCTTGGGTTGGGCTAGCGGGAACAATGAGCAGTTCTTC

v_call: TRBV6-1
j_call: TRBJ2-6
d_call: -
clone_size: medium-sized
cdr3_aa: CASSEDSSGANVLTF
cdr3_nt: TGTGCCAGCAGTGAAGATTCCTCTGGGGCCAACGTCCTGACTTTC

v_call: TRBV7-2
j_call: TRBJ2-6
d_call: TRBD1
clone_size: -
cdr3_aa: CASSAQGATNVLTF
cdr3_nt: TGTGCCAGCAGCGCACAGGGGGCGACCAACGTCCTGACTTTC

v_call: TRBV3-1/TRBV3-2
j_call: TRBJ1-6
d_call: -
clone_size: -
cdr3_aa: CASSQVAQNSPLHF
cdr3_nt: TGTGCCAGCAGCCAAGTCGCCCAGAATTCACCCCTCCACTTT

v_call: TRBV7-9
j_call: TRBJ1-1
d_call: -
clone_size: -
cdr3_aa: CASFPVGHMNTEAFF
cdr3_nt: TGTGCCAGCTTTCCCGTCGGGCACATGAACACTGAAGCTTTCTTT

v_call: TRBV19
j_call: TRBJ2-3
d_call: TRBD2
clone_size: few
cdr3_aa: CASSRTSGGQDTQYF
cdr3_nt: TGTGCCAGTAGTAGGACTAGCGGGGGCCAAGATACGCAGTATTTT

v_call: TRBV7-3
j_call: TRBJ2-7
d_call: -
clone_size: -
cdr3_aa: CASSDGSYEQYF
cdr3_nt: TGTGCCAGCAGCGACGGCTCCTACGAGCAGTACTTC

v_call: TRBV11-2
j_call: TRBJ2-1
d_call: TRBD1
clone_size: -
cdr3_aa: CASSRSGQPSWRTNEQFF
cdr3_nt: TGTGCCAGCAGCCGATCGGGACAGCCGAGTTGGAGGACGAATGAGCAGTTCTTC

v_call: TRBV19
j_call: TRBJ2-1
d_call: TRBD2
clone_size: -
cdr3_aa: CASSRAGSFYNEQFF
cdr3_nt: TGTGCCAGTAGTAGAGCGGGGAGCTTCTACAATGAGCAGTTCTTC

v_call: TRBV28
j_call: TRBJ1-2
d_call: -
clone_size: -
cdr3_aa: CASRSYPEAYGYTF
cdr3_nt: TGTGCCAGCAGATCTTATCCGGAGGCCTATGGCTACACCTTC

v_call: TRBV2
j_call: TRBJ2-7
d_call: -
clone_size: -
cdr3_aa: CASSSTRDRKSYEQYF
cdr3_nt: TGTGCCAGCAGTTCCACCCGGGACCGCAAATCCTACGAGCAGTACTTC

v_call: TRBV20-1
j_call: TRBJ2-1
d_call: -
clone_size: -
cdr3_aa: CSASVGGLGNEQFF
cdr3_nt: TGCAGTGCTAGTGTCGGGGGGCTTGGCAATGAGCAGTTCTTC

v_call: TRBV7-2
j_call: TRBJ2-5
d_call: -
clone_size: -
cdr3_aa: CASRKQGGETQYF
cdr3_nt: TGTGCCAGCCGGAAGCAGGGGGGGGAGACCCAGTACTTC

v_call: TRBV6-2/TRBV6-3
j_call: TRBJ1-2
d_call: -
clone_size: -
cdr3_aa: CASSYPPPGRYGYTF
cdr3_nt: TGTGCCAGCAGTTACCCCCCCCCGGGGCGGTATGGCTACACCTTC

v_call: TRBV9
j_call: TRBJ2-3
d_call: -
clone_size: -
cdr3_aa: CASSLRRGGTDTQYF
cdr3_nt: TGTGCCAGCAGCCTAAGAAGGGGAGGCACAGATACGCAGTATTTT

v_call: TRBV12-5
j_call: TRBJ2-2
d_call: -
clone_size: -
cdr3_aa: CASAPGVTNTGELFF
cdr3_nt: TGTGCTAGTGCCCCCGGGGTGACTAACACCGGGGAGCTGTTTTTT

v_call: TRBV6-2/TRBV6-3
j_call: TRBJ2-5
d_call: TRBD1
clone_size: -
cdr3_aa: CASSLDRVQTQYF
cdr3_nt: TGTGCCAGCAGCCTGGACAGGGTACAGACCCAGTACTTC

v_call: TRBV27
j_call: TRBJ2-5
d_call: TRBD2
clone_size: -
cdr3_aa: CASSPGTSQETQYF
cdr3_nt: TGTGCCAGCAGTCCTGGGACTAGCCAAGAGACCCAGTACTTC

v_call: TRBV30
j_call: TRBJ2-7
d_call: TRBD2
clone_size: once
cdr3_aa: CAWGGEEIVSYEQYF
cdr3_nt: TGTGCCTGGGGGGGGGAAGAGATCGTCTCCTACGAGCAGTACTTC

v_call: TRBV4-1
j_call: TRBJ1-6
d_call: -
clone_size: -
cdr3_aa: CASSQGPEQGSPLHF
cdr3_nt: TGCGCCAGCAGCCAGGGCCCGGAACAGGGTTCACCCCTCCACTTT

v_call: TRBV19
j_call: TRBJ1-1
d_call: -
clone_size: -
cdr3_aa: CASSIGTAHTEAFF
cdr3_nt: TGTGCCAGTAGTATAGGGACAGCTCACACTGAAGCTTTCTTT

v_call: TRBV4-2
j_call: TRBJ2-7
d_call: -
clone_size: -
cdr3_aa: CASSQDGAAGRVMWEQYF
cdr3_nt: TGTGCCAGCAGCCAAGATGGGGCGGCAGGCCGGGTGATGTGGGAGCAGTACTTC

v_call: TRBV9
j_call: TRBJ2-5
d_call: TRBD1
clone_size: -
cdr3_aa: CASSVERGGAETQYF
cdr3_nt: TGTGCCAGCAGCGTCGAAAGAGGGGGCGCGGAGACCCAGTACTTC

v_call: TRBV6-1
j_call: TRBJ2-3
d_call: -
clone_size: -
cdr3_aa: CASSEGSDGTGTDTQYF
cdr3_nt: TGTGCCAGCAGTGAAGGTTCGGACGGAACCGGCACAGATACGCAGTATTTT

v_call: TRBV13
j_call: TRBJ1-5
d_call: -
clone_size: -
cdr3_aa: CASSSRTAELYSNQPQHF
cdr3_nt: TGTGCCAGCAGCTCACGGACAGCTGAACTTTATAGCAATCAGCCCCAGCATTTT

v_call: TRBV28
j_call: TRBJ2-7
d_call: -
clone_size: -
cdr3_aa: CASSLAGFLGEQYF
cdr3_nt: TGTGCCAGCAGTTTAGCCGGGTTTTTAGGGGAGCAGTACTTC

v_call: TRBV6-5
j_call: TRBJ2-1
d_call: TRBD2
clone_size: -
cdr3_aa: CASSYSESGGYNEQFF
cdr3_nt: TGTGCCAGCAGTTACAGCGAGAGCGGGGGGTACAATGAGCAGTTCTTC

v_call: TRBV18
j_call: TRBJ2-6
d_call: -
clone_size: -
cdr3_aa: CASYNPAGANVLTF
cdr3_nt: TGTGCCAGCTATAACCCCGCTGGGGCCAACGTCCTGACTTTC

v_call: TRBV7-2
j_call: TRBJ2-2
d_call: -
clone_size: -
cdr3_aa: CASSLVGGDTGELFF
cdr3_nt: TGTGCCAGCAGCTTAGTAGGCGGGGACACCGGGGAGCTGTTTTTT

v_call: TRBV7-6
j_call: TRBJ1-2
d_call: TRBD1
clone_size: -
cdr3_aa: CASSPTGQALVSEGYTF
cdr3_nt: TGTGCCAGCAGCCCAACCGGACAGGCTCTAGTCTCAGAGGGCTACACCTTC

v_call: TRBV13
j_call: TRBJ2-5
d_call: TRBD2
clone_size: -
cdr3_aa: CASSTRGAQETQYF
cdr3_nt: TGTGCCAGCAGCACGCGGGGGGCCCAAGAGACCCAGTACTTC

v_call: TRBV18
j_call: TRBJ2-5
d_call: -
clone_size: -
cdr3_aa: CASSPSGVVGQETQYF
cdr3_nt: TGTGCCAGCTCACCATCCGGGGTAGTGGGGCAAGAGACCCAGTACTTC

v_call: TRBV6-2/TRBV6-3
j_call: TRBJ2-1
d_call: -
clone_size: -
cdr3_aa: CASSPQTGISYNEQFF
cdr3_nt: TGTGCCAGCAGTCCGCAGACAGGTATCTCCTACAATGAGCAGTTCTTC

v_call: TRBV19
j_call: TRBJ2-5
d_call: -
clone_size: -
cdr3_aa: CASSKGSQETQYF
cdr3_nt: TGTGCCAGTAGTAAAGGGTCCCAAGAGACCCAGTACTTC

v_call: TRBV19
j_call: TRBJ1-1
d_call: -
clone_size: few
cdr3_aa: CASSIYGRNTEAFF
cdr3_nt: TGTGCCAGTAGTATATACGGGAGGAACACTGAAGCTTTCTTT

v_call: TRBV13
j_call: TRBJ2-3
d_call: -
clone_size: -
cdr3_aa: CASSLSLRDTQYF
cdr3_nt: TGTGCCAGCAGCTTATCGCTACGAGATACGCAGTATTTT

v_call: TRBV13
j_call: TRBJ2-2
d_call: -
clone_size: -
cdr3_aa: CASSRGGNTGELFF
cdr3_nt: TGTGCCAGCAGCAGAGGGGGGAACACCGGGGAGCTGTTTTTT

v_call: TRBV6-5
j_call: TRBJ1-2
d_call: TRBD1
clone_size: -
cdr3_aa: CASTRTGGYGYTF
cdr3_nt: TGTGCCAGCACCCGGACAGGGGGCTATGGCTACACCTTC

v_call: TRBV2
j_call: TRBJ1-6
d_call: -
clone_size: few
cdr3_aa: CASHRTDNSPLHF
cdr3_nt: TGTGCCAGCCACCGGACAGACAATTCACCCCTCCACTTT

v_call: TRBV14
j_call: TRBJ1-6
d_call: -
clone_size: -
cdr3_aa: CASSQALDNYNSPLHF
cdr3_nt: TGTGCCAGCAGCCAAGCCCTGGACAACTATAATTCACCCCTCCACTTT

v_call: TRBV3-1/TRBV3-2
j_call: TRBJ1-1
d_call: -
clone_size: -
cdr3_aa: CASSQAQSNTEAFF
cdr3_nt: TGTGCCAGCAGCCAAGCCCAGTCGAACACTGAAGCTTTCTTT